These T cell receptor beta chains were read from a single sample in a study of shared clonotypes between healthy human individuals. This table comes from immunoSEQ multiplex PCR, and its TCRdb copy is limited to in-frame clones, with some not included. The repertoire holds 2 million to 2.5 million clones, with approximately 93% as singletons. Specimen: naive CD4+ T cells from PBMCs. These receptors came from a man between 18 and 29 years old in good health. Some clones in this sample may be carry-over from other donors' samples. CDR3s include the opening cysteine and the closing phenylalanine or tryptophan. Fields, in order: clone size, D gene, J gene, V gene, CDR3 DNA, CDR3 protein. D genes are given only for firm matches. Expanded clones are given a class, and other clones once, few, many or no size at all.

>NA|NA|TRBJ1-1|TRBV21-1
TGTGCCAGCAGCAATTCAACTGAAGCTTTCTTT
CASSNSTEAFF
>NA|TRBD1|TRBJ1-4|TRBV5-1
TGCGCCAGCAGCCTCGTTGGACAGGGCAATAATGAAAAACTGTTTTTT
CASSLVGQGNNEKLFF
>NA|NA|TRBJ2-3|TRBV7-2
TGTGCCAGCAACCAAGGTGGTGCAGATACGCAGTATTTT
CASNQGGADTQYF
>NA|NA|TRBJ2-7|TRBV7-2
TGTGCCAGCAGCCTGGTTAGCAGGGATATACAATACGAGCAGTACTTC
CASSLVSRDIQYEQYF
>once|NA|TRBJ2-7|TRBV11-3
TGTGCCAGCAGCTTCCGGGGTAACTACGAGCAGTACTTC
CASSFRGNYEQYF
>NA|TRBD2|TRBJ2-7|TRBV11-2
TGTGCCAGCAGCTGGTCGAGGACTAGCGGAGGAGAGCAGTACTTC
CASSWSRTSGGEQYF
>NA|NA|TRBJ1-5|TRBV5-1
TGCGCCAGCAGCTTGGGAGTTGGCAATCAGCCCCAGCATTTT
CASSLGVGNQPQHF
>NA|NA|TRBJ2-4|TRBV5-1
TGCGCCAGCAGCTCGCCGGATGTCAAAAACATTCAGTACTTC
CASSSPDVKNIQYF
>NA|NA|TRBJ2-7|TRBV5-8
TGTGCCAGCAGCTTGCCAACTTACGAGCAGTACTTC
CASSLPTYEQYF
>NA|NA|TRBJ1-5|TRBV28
TGTGCCAGCAGACCGATTGGGCCGAGCAATCAGCCCCAGCATTTT
CASRPIGPSNQPQHF
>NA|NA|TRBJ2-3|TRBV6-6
TGTGCCAGCAGTTACTCACCCGGGACTCCATCGTATTTT
CASSYSPGTPSYF
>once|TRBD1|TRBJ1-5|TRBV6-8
TGTGCCAGCAGCCCCGGGACAGGCCTAAATCAGCCCCAGCATTTT
CASSPGTGLNQPQHF
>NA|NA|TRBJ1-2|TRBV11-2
TGTGCCAGCAGCTCCCCCAGACTGTGGAGCTATGGCTACACCTTC
CASSSPRLWSYGYTF
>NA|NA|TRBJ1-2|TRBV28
TGTGCCAGCAGTCAACCACTAGGACTAAGTTGGAACTATGGCTACACCTTC
CASSQPLGLSWNYGYTF
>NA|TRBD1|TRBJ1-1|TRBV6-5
TGTGCCAGCACCGCGACAGGGGGGATCGCTGAAGCTTTCTTT
CASTATGGIAEAFF
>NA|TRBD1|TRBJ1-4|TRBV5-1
TGCGCCAGCAGCCACGGGACAGGTTTAAATGAAAAACTGTTTTTT
CASSHGTGLNEKLFF
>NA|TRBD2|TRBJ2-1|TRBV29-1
TGCAGCGTTGGCGGGAGGAATTACAATGAGCAGTTCTTC
CSVGGRNYNEQFF
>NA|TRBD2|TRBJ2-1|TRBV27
TGTGCCAGCACCCCCCTAGCGGGAGGAGACAATGAGCAGTTCTTC
CASTPLAGGDNEQFF
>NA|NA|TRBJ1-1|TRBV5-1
TGCGCCAGCAGCTTGTATGGGCGCTTCGACACTGAAGCTTTCTTT
CASSLYGRFDTEAFF
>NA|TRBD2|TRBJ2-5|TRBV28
TGTGCCAGCAGTCCGAGCGGGAGGGGGGAGACCCAGTACTTC
CASSPSGRGETQYF
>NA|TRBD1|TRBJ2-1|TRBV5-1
TGCGCCAGCAGCTTCTACAGGGGGCAAGACAATGAGCAGTTCTTC
CASSFYRGQDNEQFF
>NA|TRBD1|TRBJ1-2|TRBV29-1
TGCAGCGTGGAGGGACAGGGGGCGGGTGGCTACACCTTC
CSVEGQGAGGYTF
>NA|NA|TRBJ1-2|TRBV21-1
TGTGCCAGCAGCAAATCAGGGAACAGGTGGTACTACACCTTC
CASSKSGNRWYYTF
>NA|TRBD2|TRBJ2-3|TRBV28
TGTGCCAGCCTCTCGGGCGGGAGGGCGGCAGATACGCAGTATTTT
CASLSGGRAADTQYF
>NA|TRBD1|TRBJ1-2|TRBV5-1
TGCGCCAGCAGCCTGGACAGGGGGCGCAAGGACTATGGCTACACCTTC
CASSLDRGRKDYGYTF
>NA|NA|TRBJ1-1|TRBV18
TGTGCCAGCTCCCCAGGGCGGGACACTGAAGCTTTCTTT
CASSPGRDTEAFF
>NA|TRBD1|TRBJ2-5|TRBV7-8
TGTGCCAGCAGCTCAGACGGGACAGGGAACCAGTACTTC
CASSSDGTGNQYF
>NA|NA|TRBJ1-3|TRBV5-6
TGTGCCAGCAGCTTTCGGGTAGGGTATGGAAACACCATATATTTT
CASSFRVGYGNTIYF
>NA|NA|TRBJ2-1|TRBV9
TGTGCCAGCAGCGTAGTTGGTCAACTTGGGTCCTACAATGAGCAGTTCTTC
CASSVVGQLGSYNEQFF
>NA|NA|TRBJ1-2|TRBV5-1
TGCGCCAGCAGCCTAGACCGGGACGCTAATTTC
CASSLDRDANF
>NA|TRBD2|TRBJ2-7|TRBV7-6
TGTGCCAGCAGCTTACGGCTAGCGGGCGACGAGCAGTACTTC
CASSLRLAGDEQYF
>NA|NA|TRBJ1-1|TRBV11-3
TGTGCCAGCAGCTTAGATTTCGGTGGCCGGAACACTGAAGCTTTCTTT
CASSLDFGGRNTEAFF
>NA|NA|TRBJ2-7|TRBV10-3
TGTGCCATCAGGGGGGAGATACGGGACGTCGACGAGCAGTACTTC
CAIRGEIRDVDEQYF
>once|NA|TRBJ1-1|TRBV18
TGTGCCAGCTCAGAAAGGAACCCAAGCCTGAACACTGAAGCTTTCTTT
CASSERNPSLNTEAFF
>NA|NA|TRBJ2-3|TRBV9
TGTGCCAGCACCAAGGGGGGCACAGATACGCAGTATTTT
CASTKGGTDTQYF
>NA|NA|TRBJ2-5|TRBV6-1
TGTGCCAGCAGTGAGGACCCGGGTAGAGAGACCCAGTACTTC
CASSEDPGRETQYF
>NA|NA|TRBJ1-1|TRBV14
TGTGCCAGCAGCCCGGGACTAAACACTGAAGCTTTCTTT
CASSPGLNTEAFF
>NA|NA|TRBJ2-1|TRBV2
TGTGCCTCCTCCCCTCATAGCCCACGCAGACTCTCCTACAATGAGCAGTTCTTC
CASSPHSPRRLSYNEQFF
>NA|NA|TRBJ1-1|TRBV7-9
TGTGCCAGCAGCCCCCGGAGAGGGGGGGCCACTGAAGCTTTCTTT
CASSPRRGGATEAFF
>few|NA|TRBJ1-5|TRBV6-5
TGTGCCAGCAGTTGGGATGGCAATCAGCCCCAGCATTTT
CASSWDGNQPQHF
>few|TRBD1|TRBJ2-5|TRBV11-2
TGTGCCAGCAGCCGGGGGCAGGGACAGGGGGCGAGAGAGACCCAGTACTTC
CASSRGQGQGARETQYF
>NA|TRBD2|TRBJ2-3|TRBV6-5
TGTGCCAGCAGTTACATCGTAGCGGGAGGTACGCAGTATTTT
CASSYIVAGGTQYF
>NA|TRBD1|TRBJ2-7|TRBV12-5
TGTGCTAGTGGTTTGGATGACCGGGACAGACCCTACGAGCAGTACTTC
CASGLDDRDRPYEQYF
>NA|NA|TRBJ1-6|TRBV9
TGTGCCAGCAGCGTAGCTACGGACAGCTATAATTCACCCCTCCACTTT
CASSVATDSYNSPLHF
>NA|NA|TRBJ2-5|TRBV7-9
TGTGCCAGCAGCTTACGGTCTTTAGCAGAGACCCAGTACTTC
CASSLRSLAETQYF
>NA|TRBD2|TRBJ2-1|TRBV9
TGTGCCAGCAGCGCGACTAGCGGGAGGGCGGCTGAGCAGTTCTTC
CASSATSGRAAEQFF
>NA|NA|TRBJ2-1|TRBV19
TGTGCCAGTAGTATGAAGGGCACTTACAATGAGCAGTTCTTC
CASSMKGTYNEQFF
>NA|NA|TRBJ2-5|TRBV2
TGTGCCAGCAGTGCCCAGGGGATTCAAGAGACCCAGTACTTC
CASSAQGIQETQYF
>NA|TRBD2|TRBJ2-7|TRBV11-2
TGTGCCAGCAGCCTACGACTAGCGCATACCTACGAGCAGTACTTC
CASSLRLAHTYEQYF
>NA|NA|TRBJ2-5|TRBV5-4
TGTGCCAGCAGCTTGGTTGGGGTGTCGGAGACCCAGTACTTC
CASSLVGVSETQYF
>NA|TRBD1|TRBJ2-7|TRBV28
TGTGCCAGCAGTTTCCCCTGGACAGGGACCTTCTACGAGCAGTACTTC
CASSFPWTGTFYEQYF
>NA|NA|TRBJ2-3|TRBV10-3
TGTGCCACCCGCATAAGCACAGATACGCAGTATTTT
CATRISTDTQYF
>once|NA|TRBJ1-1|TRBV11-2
TGTGCCAGCAGCCCCCGGAGGAGGAGTGAAGCTTTCTTT
CASSPRRRSEAFF
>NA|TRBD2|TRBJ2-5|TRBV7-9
TGTGCCAGCAGCTTAGCGTTAGTGCTAGCGGTGTACCAAGAGACCCAGTACTTC
CASSLALVLAVYQETQYF
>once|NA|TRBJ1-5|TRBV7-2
TGTGCCAGCAGCTTAGATGTGTCGGCCGGCAGCAATCAGCCCCAGCATTTT
CASSLDVSAGSNQPQHF
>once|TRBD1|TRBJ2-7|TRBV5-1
TGCGCCAGCAGCCGGGGACAGGGTAATTACGAGCAGTACTTC
CASSRGQGNYEQYF
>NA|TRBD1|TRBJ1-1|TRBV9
TGTGCCAGCAGCGTATTAGGGACAGGGGGCACTGAAGCTTTCTTT
CASSVLGTGGTEAFF